The following is a T cell receptor beta chain sequence with its context. The source of the sample is a study of cytomegalovirus exposure and HLA in healthy donors. Looking at the study overall: Early released data comprised around 79 million unique TCRs from HLA-typed donors.

The PCR used 60 Vbeta and 13 Jbeta primers. Authors' data handling: Counted up in a later analysis, unique TCR beta chains came to some 80 million, with about 9.9 million shared. Using immunoSEQ multiplex PCR, the repertoire was profiled, and TCRdb retains in-frame clones only, with some absent. The DNA gave D and trimming, while V, J and clone size come from that table. Among 150,000 to 200,000 clones, around 83% were seen once, and the ten largest hold about 3.8%. Donors sampled were nominally healthy, though unrecorded immune exposures were likely. CDR1 is SGHAT, CDR2 FQNNGV, per germline. The CDR3 is 16 amino acids. The J segment lost 6 bases and the V segment lost 5 bases, leaving 11 bases of the junction unmatched.

The source is a man aged 45-65 years in good health and CMV-seropositive. The sequencing input was PBMCs. The genes are TRBV11-2 and TRBJ1-4; 8 bases are a match to TRBD1. The CDR3 nucleotides are TGTGCCAGCAGCCCAGCTTCAGGGGGCGCCCATGAAAAACTGTTTTTT. Protein sequence: CASSPASGGAHEKLFF.